These 27 T cell receptor beta chains share one sample of origin, sequenced in a study of Graves' ophthalmopathy and Graves' hyperthyroidism. RNA transcripts served as template for amplifying TCR beta CDR3 sequences. An initial RT-PCR round employing HTBI primers preceded a second-round multiplex PCR. TCRdb reprocessed the multiplex PCR reads with MiXCR, giving one entry per CDR3 protein. The table includes around 1,200,000 distinct CDR3 sequences, around a third detected once. Material: peripheral blood or thyroid tissue (not recorded which). The receptors stem from an adult man with Graves' hyperthyroidism.

Many counts were recorded for this clonotype. The chain couples TRBV20-1 to TRBJ2-5; 12 bases fit TRBD2. Trimming at V came to 6 bases and at J to 7 bases, leaving 12 bases not matched to a gene. The CDR3 has 15 amino acids. Germline V gene sequence: CDR1 DFQATT, CDR2 SNEGSKA (reference sequence). The CDR3 DNA sequence: TGCAGTGCCATAACTAGCGGGGGGACGGGAGGGACCCAGTACTTC. The encoded protein is CSAITSGGTGGTQYF.

The chain is built from TRBV9 and TRBJ1-5; D may be TRBD1 (5 bases). CDR3 size: 16 residues. The V gene lost 4 bases and the J gene lost 14 bases, with 28 bases spanning the gap. Germline CDR1 SGDLS, CDR2 YYNGEE. The CDR3 sequence: CASSPGGRAGRTYEHF. The CDR3 DNA sequence: TGTGCCAGCAGCCCCGGAGGTCGGGCAGGGAGGACCTACGAGCATTTT.

The chain carries TRBV30 and TRBJ1-4, with TRBD1 matching 8 bases. The CDR3 length is 12 residues. The J segment lost 7 bases and the V segment lost 5 bases, leaving 3 bases of the junction unmatched. CDR1 GTSNPN and CDR2 SVGIG come from the germline V gene (reference sequence). The CDR3: CAWGQGSEKLFF. CDR3 nucleotides: TGTGCCTGGGGACAGGGTTCTGAAAAACTGTTTTTT.

The V call is TRBV29-1, the J call TRBJ2-7; D possibly corresponds to TRBD2 (5 bases). V lost 4 bases to trimming and J lost 7 bases, with 14 bases between them. CDR1 is SQVTM, CDR2 ANQGSEA, per germline. The CDR3 extends over 12 amino acids. CDR3 nucleotide sequence: TGCAGCGTTGTCGAGGCGACGGGGGAGCAGTACTTC. It yields the protein CSVVEATGEQYF.

This clonotype was seen once. Mismatch with germline at one junction end may stem from a read error. The chain combines TRBV10-3 with TRBJ2-2; no clear D gene. The length of the CDR3 is 17 residues. The V gene's germline CDR1 is ENHRY and CDR2 SYGVKD. In nucleotides, the CDR3 is TGTGCCAGCAGTTACAGTGTTGCGAAGGTCAACACCGGGGAGCTGTTTTTT. It translates to CASSYSVAKVNTGELFF.

This clonotype was found many times. This chain connects TRBV7-9 to TRBJ2-2; possibly TRBD2 for D (6 bases). In germline, CDR1 is SEHNR, CDR2 FQNEAQ (reference sequence). Trimming left V 2 bases short and J 3 bases short, with 10 bases between. The CDR3 runs to 15 residues. Here the CDR3 reads CASSLPGSDTGELFF. The CDR3 DNA sequence: TGTGCCAGCAGCTTACCCGGGAGCGACACCGGGGAGCTGTTTTTT.

The CDR3 region has the DNA TGTGCCACCAGCGGACACAGGGGGGTCGGAGAAAAACTGTTTTTT. It specifies CATSGHRGVGEKLFF. This rearrangement joins TRBV15 to TRBJ1-4; 8 nucleotides match TRBD1. CDR1 and CDR2 (germline): LNHNV, YYDKDF (reference sequence). V trimming: 5 bases; J trimming: 8 bases; junction bases outside the gene matches: 10. This CDR3 comprises 15 residues. The full variable domain, in which reference TRBV15 and TRBJ1-4 provide the parts outside the CDR3, is DAMVIQNPRYQVTQFGKPVTLSCSQTLNHNVMYWYQQKSSQAPKLLFHYYDKDFNNEADTPDNFQSRRPNTSFCFLDIRSPGLGDTAMYLCATSGHRGVGEKLFFGSGTQLSVL.

V and J are TRBV29-1 and TRBJ1-5; 9 nucleotides line up with TRBD1. The V gene end was trimmed by 5 bases and the J gene end by 11 bases; junction bases not matched to a gene: 16. Germline CDR1 reads SQVTM; CDR2 reads ANQGSEA. The CDR3 length is 15 residues. For the CDR3, the DNA is TGCAGCGTTACAACCGGGACAGGGCTCGGTGAGACCCAGCATTTT. Translating gives CSVTTGTGLGETQHF.

This clonotype was seen ten or more times. The gene calls are TRBV7-2 and TRBJ1-1; TRBD1 aligns across 8 bases. Germline values: CDR1 SGHTA, CDR2 FQGNSA. This CDR3 is built from 15 residues. The junction had 9 bases not matched to a gene; V was cut back by 6 bases and J by 3 bases. CDR3 in amino acids: CASRNGQGGHTEAFF. DNA for the CDR3: TGTGCCAGCAGAAACGGACAGGGCGGGCACACTGAAGCTTTCTTT.

This clonotype showed up just a few times. The rearrangement uses TRBV10-3 and TRBJ2-5; D unresolved. V was shortened by 11 bases and J by 1 base, with 14 bases between the two germline ends. This CDR3 region has 13 residues. CDR1 is ENHRY and CDR2 is SYGVKD in the germline V gene. For the CDR3, the DNA is TGTGCCTATGGGCGGTCCCCCCAAGAGACCCAGTACTTC. This gives the protein CAYGRSPQETQYF.

This clonotype was picked up many times. V usage is TRBV5-1 and J usage is TRBJ1-6; the D is unclear. Germline V lookup: CDR1 SGHRS, CDR2 YFSETQ. The CDR3 contains 17 residues. V was clipped by 0 bases and J by 9 bases, with 19 bases between them. The CDR3 region is CASSLGQTLTGSSPLHF. The CDR3 DNA is TGCGCCAGCAGCTTGGGACAAACCCTCACGGGGAGTTCACCCCTCCACTTT.

The chain uses TRBV30 and TRBJ2-7; 7 positions match TRBD1. Germline CDR1 is GTSNPN and CDR2 is SVGIG (reference sequence). The CDR3 has 10 residues. Trimming at V came to 5 bases and at J to 6 bases, leaving 1 base not matched to a gene. The CDR3 sequence: CAWGTVEQYF. Here the CDR3 DNA reads TGTGCCTGGGGGACAGTCGAGCAGTACTTC.

V usage is TRBV6-6 and J usage is TRBJ2-7; D could derive from TRBD1 or TRBD2 (5 bases each). CDR1 is MNHNY, CDR2 SVGAGI, per germline (reference sequence). The CDR3 loop spans 14 amino acids. V was pared by 6 bases and J by 2 bases, with 14 bases between. CDR3 DNA sequence: TGTGCCAGCAGGCCCCCGAGGGACGCCTACGAGCAGTACTTC. Its protein is CASRPPRDAYEQYF.

The chain has TRBV29-1 and TRBJ2-7; D possibly matches TRBD1 or TRBD2 (7 bases each). Trimming took off 3 bases at V and 2 bases at J, with 14 bases between the two ends. Looked up from germline, CDR1 is SQVTM and CDR2 is ANQGSEA. The CDR3 has 14 residues. The DNA of the CDR3 is TGCAGCGTTGAGGGAGGGACAGCAGCCTACGAGCAGTACTTC. Translation: CSVEGGTAAYEQYF.

This clonotype showed up many times. The chain has TRBV4-3 and TRBJ2-7; TRBD2 matches 9 bases. The CDR3 loop spans 17 amino acids. The V gene end was trimmed by 3 bases and the J gene end by 6 bases; junction bases not matched to a gene: 15. Germline CDR1 is LGHNA and CDR2 is YSLEER. The CDR3: CASSQGLTGTSSREQYF. CDR3 nucleotides: TGCGCCAGCAGCCAGGGCTTAACCGGGACTAGCTCCCGCGAGCAGTACTTC.

The chain combines TRBV7-9 with TRBJ2-5; 11 bases align to TRBD2. The ends lost 5 bases at V and 4 bases at J; junction bases unmatched: 9. This CDR3 is 16 amino acids long. Germline V gene lookup returns CDR1 SEHNR and CDR2 FQNEAQ (reference sequence). For the CDR3, the DNA is TGTGCCAGCAGCGTTGATCGTGGACTAGCGGGAGAGACCCAGTACTTC. Its protein is CASSVDRGLAGETQYF.

This clonotype was observed a handful of times. The V call is TRBV2, the J call TRBJ2-1; 8 bases match TRBD2. The CDR3 is made up of 15 amino acids. Germline assignment: CDR1 SNHLY and CDR2 FYNNEI. The V segment lost 6 bases and the J segment 0 bases; nucleotides outside the gene matches: 4. CDR3 DNA sequence: TGTGCCAGCAGGAGCGGGGGAAGCTCCTACAATGAGCAGTTCTTC. Amino acid sequence: CASRSGGSSYNEQFF.

This clonotype has at least ten counts. The rearrangement joins TRBV20-1 to TRBJ1-6; a possible D gene is TRBD1 (5 bases). The CDR3 sequence is 13 residues long. V lost 6 bases and J lost 9, with 15 bases in between. Germline lookup yields CDR1 DFQATT and CDR2 SNEGSKA (reference sequence). The CDR3 bases are TGCAGTGCCCGGACACCACCGCGTTCACCCCTCCACTTT. It is translated as CSARTPPRSPLHF.

This clonotype was counted at least ten times. The chain uses TRBV7-9 and TRBJ1-4; no firm D call. The V end lost 6 bases, the J end lost 2 bases, and 13 bases lay between the germline ends. Germline assignment: CDR1 SEHNR and CDR2 FQNEAQ (reference sequence). The CDR3 is 15 residues long. The CDR3 DNA reads as TGTGCCAGCAGTTACGTTGGGGTCACTAATGAAAAACTGTTTTTT. Protein product: CASSYVGVTNEKLFF.

The rearrangement uses TRBV29-1 and TRBJ1-6, with D unresolved. This CDR3 has 16 residues. CDR1 and CDR2 (germline): SQVTM, ANQGSEA. Trimming stripped 0 bases from V and 5 bases from J, with 14 bases between. The CDR3 DNA reads TGCAGCGTTGAAGATCGGGGAACGAGCGATAATTCACCCCTCCACTTT. Its protein is CSVEDRGTSDNSPLHF.

This clonotype was recorded at least ten times. The chain has TRBV7-9 and TRBJ1-6, with D hard to call. The CDR3 sequence is 15 residues long. CDR1 and CDR2 from the germline V gene are SEHNR and FQNEAQ (reference sequence). Trimming pared 7 bases from V and 6 bases from J, leaving 16 bases between. CDR3 nucleotide sequence: TGTGCCAGCACCTCGGTCAGGTCGGGTAATTCACCCCTCCACTTT. Amino acid sequence: CASTSVRSGNSPLHF.

For this clonotype: The CDR3 ends on some other residue instead of the conserved phenylalanine or tryptophan, so this is likely a read error. The V gene is TRBV4-1, the J gene TRBJ1-2, with 7 bases fitting TRBD1. Trimming at V came to 4 bases and at J to 6 bases, leaving 8 bases not matched to a gene. Looked up from germline, CDR1 is MGHRA and CDR2 is YSYEKL. The CDR3 has 14 residues. The CDR3 DNA reads TGCGCCAGCAGCCCTACGACAGGGAGAGATGGCTACACCTCC. This gives the protein CASSPTTGRDGYTS.

This clonotype was observed many times. V and J are TRBV7-6 and TRBJ2-7; the match to TRBD2 covers 12 bases. This CDR3 has 17 residues. J gave up 0 bases and V 5 bases, and 8 bases lay outside the gene matches. Germline V lookup: CDR1 SGHVS, CDR2 FNYEAQ. The CDR3 DNA reads as TGTGCCAGCAGCCCGTGGACTAGCGGGGACCTCTCCTACGAGCAGTACTTC. This codes for CASSPWTSGDLSYEQYF.

This clonotype was detected ten times or more. The chain carries TRBV20-1 and TRBJ2-5; D may be TRBD1 (5 bases). The ends were cut back, 4 bases at V and 5 bases at J, with 17 bases in the middle. CDR3 length equals 14 residues. Germline-derived CDR1 and CDR2 are DFQATT and SNEGSKA (reference sequence). This CDR3 is CSATNLQGEETQYF. The CDR3, as DNA: TGCAGTGCTACGAACCTCCAGGGTGAGGAGACCCAGTACTTC.

This clonotype was counted a few times. The chain recombines TRBV7-2 with TRBJ1-3; the D gene is possibly TRBD1 (6 bases). CDR1 and CDR2 from the germline V gene are SGHTA and FQGNSA. The CDR3 spans 15 residues. Trimming left V 5 bases short and J 4 bases short, with 15 bases between. CDR3 amino acids: CASSVDRNYGNTIYF. The CDR3 region has the DNA TGTGCCAGCAGCGTAGACAGGAACTACGGAAACACCATATATTTT.

This chain connects TRBV7-2 to TRBJ2-2; 7 nucleotides agree with TRBD2. CDR3 length: 15 amino acids. Germline V CDR1 and CDR2: SGHTA, FQGNSA. J lost 5 bases, V lost 3 bases, and 6 bases had no gene match. CDR3 DNA sequence: TGTGCCAGCAGCTTGGACTTGCGGGAGACCGGGGAGCTGTTTTTT. Translating gives CASSLDLRETGELFF.

This chain uses TRBV4-1 with TRBJ2-7; tentative D call: TRBD2 (5 bases). The CDR3 contains 15 residues. CDR1 and CDR2 from the germline V gene are MGHRA and YSYEKL. V was pared by 6 bases and J by 1 base, with 16 bases between. The CDR3 DNA sequence: TGCGCCAGCAGGCGCCTCCCCGGGAAATCCTACGAGCAGTACTTC. It yields the protein CASRRLPGKSYEQYF.